This is a list of T cell receptor beta chains from one sample in a study of shared clonotypes between healthy human individuals. Sequencing used immunoSEQ multiplex PCR; TCRdb keeps in-frame clones, though not all of them. The sample has hundreds of thousands of clones, 80% to 95% seen once. Source material: naive CD8+ T cells sorted from blood. These receptors were taken from a man aged 25-40 years in good health. Both conserved end residues are part of each CDR3. Fields, in order: clone size, J gene, V gene, D gene, CDR3 protein, CDR3 DNA. The D gene is left open where the match is weak. Some rows have no size entry. The others give once, few or many, or a class for an expanded clone.

abundance: -
j_gene: TRBJ2-3
v_gene: TRBV9
d_gene: TRBD2
CDR3aa: CASSAASGRAADTQYF
CDR3nt: TGTGCCAGCAGCGCCGCTAGCGGGAGGGCCGCAGATACGCAGTATTTT

abundance: -
j_gene: TRBJ2-2
v_gene: TRBV4-1
d_gene: -
CDR3aa: CASSQDPSSPNTGELFF
CDR3nt: TGCGCCAGCAGCCAAGATCCATCCAGCCCAAACACCGGGGAGCTGTTTTTT

abundance: -
j_gene: TRBJ2-2
v_gene: TRBV28
d_gene: TRBD1
CDR3aa: CASSLGQITGELFF
CDR3nt: TGTGCCAGCAGTTTGGGACAGATCACCGGGGAGCTGTTTTTT

abundance: -
j_gene: TRBJ2-7
v_gene: TRBV10-3
d_gene: TRBD2
CDR3aa: CAISGTSGYEQYF
CDR3nt: TGTGCCATCAGCGGGACTAGCGGCTACGAGCAGTACTTC

abundance: -
j_gene: TRBJ2-7
v_gene: TRBV5-1
d_gene: -
CDR3aa: CASSLLGGGPMGEQYF
CDR3nt: TGCGCCAGCAGCTTGCTTGGTGGGGGCCCGATGGGCGAGCAGTACTTC

abundance: -
j_gene: TRBJ2-5
v_gene: TRBV6-5
d_gene: -
CDR3aa: CASSSQQRPETQYF
CDR3nt: TGTGCCAGCAGTTCTCAGCAAAGGCCAGAGACCCAGTACTTC

abundance: -
j_gene: TRBJ2-7
v_gene: TRBV5-8
d_gene: -
CDR3aa: CASSPRTVMGEQYF
CDR3nt: TGTGCCAGCAGCCCCCGGACAGTTATGGGGGAGCAGTACTTC

abundance: -
j_gene: TRBJ2-3
v_gene: TRBV13
d_gene: -
CDR3aa: CASSLGTDTQYF
CDR3nt: TGTGCCAGCAGCTTAGGCACAGATACGCAGTATTTT

abundance: -
j_gene: TRBJ2-3
v_gene: TRBV5-5
d_gene: -
CDR3aa: CASSSSQHRAKTDTQYF
CDR3nt: TGTGCCAGCAGCTCTTCCCAGCACAGGGCTAAGACAGATACGCAGTATTTT

abundance: -
j_gene: TRBJ2-7
v_gene: TRBV27
d_gene: -
CDR3aa: CASSTLDTGYEQYF
CDR3nt: TGTGCCAGCAGTACCCTAGATACGGGCTACGAGCAGTACTTC

abundance: -
j_gene: TRBJ2-7
v_gene: TRBV5-4
d_gene: -
CDR3aa: CASSTDDGSTYEQYF
CDR3nt: TGTGCCAGCAGCACGGATGACGGGAGTACCTACGAGCAGTACTTC

abundance: -
j_gene: TRBJ2-1
v_gene: TRBV11-2
d_gene: -
CDR3aa: CASSFTYEQFF
CDR3nt: TGTGCCAGCAGCTTCACTTATGAGCAGTTCTTC

abundance: -
j_gene: TRBJ2-1
v_gene: TRBV29-1
d_gene: TRBD2
CDR3aa: CSGHGTSGYNEQFF
CDR3nt: TGCAGCGGGCACGGGACTAGCGGCTACAATGAGCAGTTCTTC

abundance: -
j_gene: TRBJ1-2
v_gene: TRBV10-3
d_gene: -
CDR3aa: CAISESVGRLVDYGYTF
CDR3nt: TGTGCCATCAGTGAGTCGGTGGGCAGGCTGGTAGACTATGGCTACACCTTC

abundance: -
j_gene: TRBJ2-1
v_gene: TRBV9
d_gene: TRBD2
CDR3aa: CASSPRGGRVSYNEQFF
CDR3nt: TGTGCCAGCAGCCCCAGGGGCGGGAGGGTCTCCTACAATGAGCAGTTCTTC

abundance: -
j_gene: TRBJ2-3
v_gene: TRBV15
d_gene: -
CDR3aa: CATSRRELGRDTQYF
CDR3nt: TGTGCCACCAGCAGGAGAGAGTTGGGGCGAGATACGCAGTATTTT

abundance: -
j_gene: TRBJ2-1
v_gene: TRBV28
d_gene: TRBD2
CDR3aa: CASSRTSGKYNEQFF
CDR3nt: TGTGCCAGCAGCCGGACTAGCGGGAAATACAATGAGCAGTTCTTC

abundance: once
j_gene: TRBJ2-2
v_gene: TRBV10-2
d_gene: -
CDR3aa: CASSDRQENTGELFF
CDR3nt: TGCGCCAGCAGTGATCGACAGGAGAACACCGGGGAGCTGTTTTTT

abundance: -
j_gene: TRBJ2-5
v_gene: TRBV25-1
d_gene: TRBD1
CDR3aa: CASSLPGQGARETQYF
CDR3nt: TGTGCCAGCAGTCTCCCGGGACAGGGGGCAAGGGAGACCCAGTACTTC

abundance: -
j_gene: TRBJ2-7
v_gene: TRBV28
d_gene: -
CDR3aa: CASSLRIDEQYF
CDR3nt: TGTGCCAGCAGCCTAAGAATAGACGAGCAGTACTTC

abundance: -
j_gene: TRBJ2-3
v_gene: TRBV19
d_gene: TRBD1
CDR3aa: CASSIVPTGVSGDTQYF
CDR3nt: TGTGCCAGTAGTATAGTTCCCACAGGGGTGAGCGGAGATACGCAGTATTTT

abundance: -
j_gene: TRBJ2-2
v_gene: TRBV4-1
d_gene: -
CDR3aa: CASSPPVGWTGELFF
CDR3nt: TGCGCCAGCAGCCCCCCAGTAGGGTGGACCGGGGAGCTGTTTTTT

abundance: once
j_gene: TRBJ2-7
v_gene: TRBV10-3
d_gene: TRBD1
CDR3aa: CAIQDRDVYEQYF
CDR3nt: TGTGCCATCCAAGACAGGGACGTCTACGAGCAGTACTTC

abundance: -
j_gene: TRBJ2-3
v_gene: TRBV7-6
d_gene: TRBD2
CDR3aa: CASSLLAASTDTQYF
CDR3nt: TGTGCCAGCAGCTTGCTAGCGGCTAGCACAGATACGCAGTATTTT

abundance: -
j_gene: TRBJ2-7
v_gene: TRBV27
d_gene: TRBD2
CDR3aa: CASRPSGRGIGQYF
CDR3nt: TGTGCCAGCAGACCTAGCGGGAGGGGGATCGGGCAGTACTTC

abundance: -
j_gene: TRBJ1-1
v_gene: TRBV5-1
d_gene: -
CDR3aa: CASSFRGEMNTEAFF
CDR3nt: TGCGCCAGCAGCTTTCGGGGGGAAATGAACACTGAAGCTTTCTTT

abundance: -
j_gene: TRBJ2-7
v_gene: TRBV27
d_gene: TRBD2
CDR3aa: CASSLLGTSGSYEQYF
CDR3nt: TGTGCCAGCAGTTTACTTGGGACTAGCGGTAGCTACGAGCAGTACTTC

abundance: -
j_gene: TRBJ2-7
v_gene: TRBV19
d_gene: -
CDR3aa: CASSNSLDGFHEQYF
CDR3nt: TGTGCCAGTAGTAACAGCCTGGATGGGTTCCACGAGCAGTACTTC

abundance: -
j_gene: TRBJ2-1
v_gene: TRBV5-4
d_gene: -
CDR3aa: CASSSTGDEQFF
CDR3nt: TGTGCCAGCAGCTCGACAGGCGATGAGCAGTTCTTC

abundance: -
j_gene: TRBJ2-7
v_gene: TRBV6-1
d_gene: -
CDR3aa: CASSEAGANEQYF
CDR3nt: TGTGCCAGCAGTGAAGCCGGGGCCAACGAGCAGTACTTC

abundance: -
j_gene: TRBJ2-5
v_gene: TRBV11-2
d_gene: TRBD2
CDR3aa: CASSLDEWTSGQETQYF
CDR3nt: TGTGCCAGCAGCTTAGATGAGTGGACTAGCGGCCAAGAGACCCAGTACTTC

abundance: once
j_gene: TRBJ2-3
v_gene: TRBV6-1
d_gene: -
CDR3aa: CASSDRSIYTDTQYF
CDR3nt: TGTGCCAGCAGTGATAGGTCTATTTACACAGATACGCAGTATTTT

abundance: -
j_gene: TRBJ2-3
v_gene: TRBV25-1
d_gene: TRBD2
CDR3aa: CASSGGTSGRTDTQYF
CDR3nt: TGTGCCAGCAGTGGAGGGACTAGCGGGAGAACAGATACGCAGTATTTT

abundance: -
j_gene: TRBJ1-2
v_gene: TRBV5-6
d_gene: -
CDR3aa: CASSCLGTAQEHYGYTF
CDR3nt: TGTGCCAGCAGCTGCCTGGGGACGGCTCAGGAACACTATGGCTACACCTTC

abundance: -
j_gene: TRBJ1-4
v_gene: TRBV25-1
d_gene: -
CDR3aa: CASSETSAPGGEKLFF
CDR3nt: TGTGCCAGCAGTGAAACTTCGGCCCCCGGGGGTGAAAAACTGTTTTTT

abundance: -
j_gene: TRBJ1-1
v_gene: TRBV5-6
d_gene: -
CDR3aa: CASSLGGGGEAFF
CDR3nt: TGTGCCAGCAGCTTGGGAGGCGGGGGTGAAGCTTTCTTT

abundance: -
j_gene: TRBJ2-1
v_gene: TRBV2
d_gene: -
CDR3aa: CASRPGASSYNEQFF
CDR3nt: TGTGCCAGCAGGCCGGGCGCAAGCTCCTACAATGAGCAGTTCTTC

abundance: -
j_gene: TRBJ1-4
v_gene: TRBV14
d_gene: TRBD1
CDR3aa: CASSPLGQGANEKLFF
CDR3nt: TGTGCCAGCAGCCCTTTAGGACAGGGGGCCAATGAAAAACTGTTTTTT

abundance: -
j_gene: TRBJ2-6
v_gene: TRBV9
d_gene: TRBD2
CDR3aa: CASSVGTSGTGANVLTF
CDR3nt: TGTGCCAGCAGCGTTGGGACTAGCGGGACTGGGGCCAACGTCCTGACTTTC

abundance: -
j_gene: TRBJ2-1
v_gene: TRBV29-1
d_gene: TRBD2
CDR3aa: CSVEDLLDSGLAGGPNEQFF
CDR3nt: TGCAGCGTTGAAGATCTTCTGGACAGCGGCCTAGCGGGCGGCCCCAATGAGCAGTTCTTC

abundance: -
j_gene: TRBJ2-7
v_gene: TRBV5-1
d_gene: TRBD2
CDR3aa: CASSQLAGGYEQYF
CDR3nt: TGCGCCAGCAGCCAACTAGCGGGAGGCTACGAGCAGTACTTC

abundance: -
j_gene: TRBJ2-3
v_gene: TRBV18
d_gene: TRBD2
CDR3aa: CASSPSTRASGSPDTQYF
CDR3nt: TGTGCCAGCTCACCATCGACTCGGGCTAGCGGGAGCCCAGATACGCAGTATTTT